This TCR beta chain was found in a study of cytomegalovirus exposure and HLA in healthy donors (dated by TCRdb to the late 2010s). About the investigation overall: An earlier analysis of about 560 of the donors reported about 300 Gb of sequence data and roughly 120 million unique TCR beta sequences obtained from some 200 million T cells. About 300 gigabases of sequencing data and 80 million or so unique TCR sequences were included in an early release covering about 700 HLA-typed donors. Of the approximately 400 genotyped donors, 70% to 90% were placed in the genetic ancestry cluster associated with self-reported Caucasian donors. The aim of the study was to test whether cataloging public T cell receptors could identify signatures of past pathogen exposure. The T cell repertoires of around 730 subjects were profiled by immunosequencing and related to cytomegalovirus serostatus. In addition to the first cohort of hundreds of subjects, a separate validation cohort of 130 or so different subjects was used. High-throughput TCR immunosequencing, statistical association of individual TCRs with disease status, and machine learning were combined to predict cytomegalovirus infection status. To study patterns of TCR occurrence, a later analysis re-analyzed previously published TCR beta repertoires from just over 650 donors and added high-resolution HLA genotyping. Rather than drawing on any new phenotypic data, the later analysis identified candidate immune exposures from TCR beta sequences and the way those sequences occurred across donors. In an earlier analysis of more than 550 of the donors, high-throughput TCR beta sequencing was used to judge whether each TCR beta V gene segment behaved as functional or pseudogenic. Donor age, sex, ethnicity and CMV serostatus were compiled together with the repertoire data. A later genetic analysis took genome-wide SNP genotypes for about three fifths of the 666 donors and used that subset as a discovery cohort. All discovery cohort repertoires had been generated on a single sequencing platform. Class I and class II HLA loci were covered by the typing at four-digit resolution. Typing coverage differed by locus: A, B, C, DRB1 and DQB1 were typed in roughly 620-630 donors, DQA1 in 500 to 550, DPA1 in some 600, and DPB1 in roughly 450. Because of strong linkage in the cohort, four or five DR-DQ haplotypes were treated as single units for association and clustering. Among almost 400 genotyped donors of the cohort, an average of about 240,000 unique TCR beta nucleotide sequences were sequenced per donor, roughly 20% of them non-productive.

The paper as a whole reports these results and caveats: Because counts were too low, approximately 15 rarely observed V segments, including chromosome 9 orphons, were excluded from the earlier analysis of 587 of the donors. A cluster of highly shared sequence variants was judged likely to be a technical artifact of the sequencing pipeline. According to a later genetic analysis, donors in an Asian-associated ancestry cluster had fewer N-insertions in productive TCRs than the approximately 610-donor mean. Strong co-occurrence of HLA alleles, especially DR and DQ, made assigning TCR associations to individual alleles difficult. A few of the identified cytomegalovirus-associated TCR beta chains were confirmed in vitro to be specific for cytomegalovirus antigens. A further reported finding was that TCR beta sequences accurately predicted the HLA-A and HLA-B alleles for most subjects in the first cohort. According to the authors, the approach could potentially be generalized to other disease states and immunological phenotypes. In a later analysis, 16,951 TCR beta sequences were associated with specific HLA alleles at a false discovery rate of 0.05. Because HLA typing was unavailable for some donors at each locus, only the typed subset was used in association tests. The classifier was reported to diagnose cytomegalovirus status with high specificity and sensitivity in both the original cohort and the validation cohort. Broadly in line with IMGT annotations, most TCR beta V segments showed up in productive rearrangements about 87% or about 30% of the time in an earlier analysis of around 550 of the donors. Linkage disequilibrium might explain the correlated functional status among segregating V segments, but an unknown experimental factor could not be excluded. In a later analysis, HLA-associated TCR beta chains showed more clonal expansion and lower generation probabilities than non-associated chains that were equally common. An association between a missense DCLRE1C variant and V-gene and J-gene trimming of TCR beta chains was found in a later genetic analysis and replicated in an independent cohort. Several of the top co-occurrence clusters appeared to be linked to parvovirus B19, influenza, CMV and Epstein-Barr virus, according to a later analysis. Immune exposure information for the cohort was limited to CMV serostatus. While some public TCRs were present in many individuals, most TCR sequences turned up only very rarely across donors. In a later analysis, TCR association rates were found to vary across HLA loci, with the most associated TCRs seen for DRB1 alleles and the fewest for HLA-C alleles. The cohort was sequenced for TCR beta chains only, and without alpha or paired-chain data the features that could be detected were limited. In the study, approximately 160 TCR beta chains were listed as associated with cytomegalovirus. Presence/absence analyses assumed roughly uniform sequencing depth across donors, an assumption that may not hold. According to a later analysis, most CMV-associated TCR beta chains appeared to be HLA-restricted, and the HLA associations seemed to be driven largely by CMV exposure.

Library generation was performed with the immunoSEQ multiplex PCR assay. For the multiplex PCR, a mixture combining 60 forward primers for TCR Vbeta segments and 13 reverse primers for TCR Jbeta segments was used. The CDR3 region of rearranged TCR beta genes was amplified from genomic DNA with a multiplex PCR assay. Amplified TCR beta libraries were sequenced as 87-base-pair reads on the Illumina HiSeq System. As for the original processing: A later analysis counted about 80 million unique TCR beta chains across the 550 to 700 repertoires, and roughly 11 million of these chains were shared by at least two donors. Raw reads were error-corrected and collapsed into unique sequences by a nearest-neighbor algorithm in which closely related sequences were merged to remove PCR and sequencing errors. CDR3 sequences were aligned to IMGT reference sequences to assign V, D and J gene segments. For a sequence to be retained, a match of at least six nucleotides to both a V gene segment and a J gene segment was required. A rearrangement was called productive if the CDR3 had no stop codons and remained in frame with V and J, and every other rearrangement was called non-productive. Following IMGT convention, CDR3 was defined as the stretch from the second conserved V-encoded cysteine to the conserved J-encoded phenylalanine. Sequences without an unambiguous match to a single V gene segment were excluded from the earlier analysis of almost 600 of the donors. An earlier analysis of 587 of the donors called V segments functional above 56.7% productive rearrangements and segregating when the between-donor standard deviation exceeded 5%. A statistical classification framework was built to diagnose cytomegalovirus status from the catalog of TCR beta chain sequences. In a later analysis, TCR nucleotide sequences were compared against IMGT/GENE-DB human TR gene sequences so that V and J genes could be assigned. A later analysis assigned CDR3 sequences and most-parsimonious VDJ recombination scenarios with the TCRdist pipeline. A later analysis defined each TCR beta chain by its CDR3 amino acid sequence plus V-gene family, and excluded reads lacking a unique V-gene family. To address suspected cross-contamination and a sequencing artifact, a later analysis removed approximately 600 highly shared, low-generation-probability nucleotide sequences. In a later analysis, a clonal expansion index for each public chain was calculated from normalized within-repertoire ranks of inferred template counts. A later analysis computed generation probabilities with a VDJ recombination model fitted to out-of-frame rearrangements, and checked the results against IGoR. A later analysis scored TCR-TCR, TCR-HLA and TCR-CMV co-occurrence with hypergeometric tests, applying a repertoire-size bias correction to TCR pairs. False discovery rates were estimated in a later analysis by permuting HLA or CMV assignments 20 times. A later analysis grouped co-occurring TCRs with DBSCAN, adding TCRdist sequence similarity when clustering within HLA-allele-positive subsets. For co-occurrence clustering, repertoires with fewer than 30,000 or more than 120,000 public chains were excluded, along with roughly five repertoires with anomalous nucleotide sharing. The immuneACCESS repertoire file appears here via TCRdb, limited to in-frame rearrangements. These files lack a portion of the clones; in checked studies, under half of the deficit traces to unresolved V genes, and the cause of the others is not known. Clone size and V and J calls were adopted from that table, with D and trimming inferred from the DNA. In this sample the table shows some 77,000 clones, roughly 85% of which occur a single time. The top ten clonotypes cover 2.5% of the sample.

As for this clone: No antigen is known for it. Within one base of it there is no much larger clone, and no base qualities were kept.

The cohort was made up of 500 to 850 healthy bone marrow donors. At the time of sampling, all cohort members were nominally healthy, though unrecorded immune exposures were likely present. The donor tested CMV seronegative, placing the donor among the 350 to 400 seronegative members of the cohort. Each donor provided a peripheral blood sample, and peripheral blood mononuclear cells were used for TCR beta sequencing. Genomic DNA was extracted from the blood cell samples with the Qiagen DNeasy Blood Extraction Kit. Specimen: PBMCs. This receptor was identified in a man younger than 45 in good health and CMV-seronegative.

The DNA reads as follows: TGTGCCAGCAGCCCTTCAAGGAGCCCGAACACCGGGGAGCTGTTTTTT. The translation is CASSPSRSPNTGELFF. Here the chain combines TRBV7-9 and TRBJ2-2; the D gene cannot be resolved reliably. Cut back by 5 bases and 0 bases, the V and J ends lie 13 bases apart. The CDR3 measures 16 amino acids from cysteine to phenylalanine. Kept here is only the CDR3 DNA, which spans 48 bases and is read in frame from base 1. CDR1 and CDR2 were assigned from the germline V gene (reference sequence) as SEHNR and FQNEAQ.